The 2 T cell receptor beta chains in this list originate from one sample, sequenced in a study of cytomegalovirus exposure and HLA in healthy donors. The PCR employed 60 Vbeta primers together with 13 Jbeta primers. Some clones are missing from TCRdb's copy, which holds only in-frame ones; the method was immunoSEQ multiplex PCR. The data show about 130,000 clones, 80% seen once. The material sequenced was PBMCs. The receptors were gathered from a man aged 25 to 40 in good health and CMV-seronegative.

This clone turned up a few times. The chain carries TRBV4-3 and TRBJ2-3, with TRBD2 as a possible D gene (6 bases). Trimming took 0 bases from V and 9 from J, leaving 10 bases between them. Germline V gene data show CDR1 as LGHNA and CDR2 as YSLEER. This CDR3 is 13 amino acids long. In DNA form, the CDR3 reads TGCGCCAGCAGCCAAGACGGTAGCGGAACGCAGTATTTT. This codes for CASSQDGSGTQYF.

V and J are TRBV28 and TRBJ1-5; 8 bases are shared with TRBD1. CDR1 is MDHEN, CDR2 SYDVKM, per germline. V lost 4 bases to trimming and J lost 2 bases; unmatched junction nucleotides: 4. This CDR3 is 15 amino acids long. CDR3 sequence (DNA): TGTGCCAGCAGTTCTTGGGGACAGGGCAATCAGCCCCAGCATTTT. It yields the protein CASSSWGQGNQPQHF.